The following is a TCR beta chain sequence with its context. Its antigen is undetermined. Once obtained from cultured CD4+ T cells, the DNA was sequenced using the Oncomine TCR Beta short-read assay. TCRdb passed the PCR reads through MiXCR, listing each CDR3 protein once. The table lists about 9,500 distinct CDR3 sequences, approximately 48% of them singletons. V gave up 8 bases and J gave up 6 bases, with 9 bases separating them. CDR3 length equals 11 residues. The germline V gene encodes CDR1 ENHRY and CDR2 SYGVKD. The data stem from a study of vaccination and CD4 T cells after COVID-19. Treatment in this sample: roughly 10-day PBMC culture with coronavirus spike peptide pools or control peptides (ViraFEST assay). Prior to the COVID-19 pandemic (2011-2018), the unexposed donor's CD4+ T cells were collected.

The chain is built from TRBV10-3 and TRBJ2-3; D is unclear. The sequencing sample was made of CD4+ T cells from blood, cultured in vitro. The origin of this receptor is a human donor in good health. The DNA of the CDR3 is TGTGCCATCCTCGGCCGGGATACGCAGTATTTT. Translation: CAILGRDTQYF.